The next 22 T cell receptor beta chains were all read from a single sample in a study of PD-1 blockade in classical Hodgkin lymphoma. Each and every patient relapsed after autologous stem cell transplantation, and patients got differing brentuximab vedotin exposure. This table comes from immunoSEQ multiplex PCR, and its TCRdb copy is limited to in-frame clones, with some not included. The data contain around 99,000 clones, approximately 80% of them seen just once; the ten biggest clones take up roughly 15%. The sample consisted of peripheral blood mononuclear cells (PBMCs), taken before the second cycle of nivolumab. These TCRs come from a human donor with classical Hodgkin lymphoma.

The chain couples TRBV7-9 to TRBJ2-7, with D possibly called TRBD1 or TRBD2 (5 bases each). The germline V and J ends were trimmed by 4 bases and 0 bases, with 10 bases remaining between them. The CDR3 has 14 amino acids. Per the germline V gene, CDR1 is SEHNR and CDR2 is FQNEAQ (reference sequence). CDR3 amino acids: CASSSGTDSYEQYF. The DNA for the CDR3 is TGTGCCAGCAGCTCCGGGACGGACTCCTACGAGCAGTACTTC.

The J gene is TRBJ2-2, the V gene TRBV7-8; 7 nucleotides agree with TRBD1. This CDR3 comprises 17 residues. J was trimmed by 4 bases and V by 3 bases; bases with no gene match: 11. The V gene's germline CDR1 is SGHVS and CDR2 FQNEAQ. CDR3: CASSFRQGRAGTGELFF. CDR3 sequence (DNA): TGTGCCAGCAGCTTCCGACAGGGCAGGGCGGGCACCGGGGAGCTGTTTTTT.

CDR3 DNA sequence: TGTGCCAGCAGCTTGTCAGCCTTGGAGACCCAGTACTTC. Its protein is CASSLSALETQYF. The genes are TRBV7-6 and TRBJ2-5; D is ambiguous. The germline V and J ends were trimmed by 3 bases and 5 bases, with 10 bases remaining between them. The germline V gene has CDR1 SGHVS and CDR2 FNYEAQ. This CDR3 has 13 residues.

This chain links TRBV6-4 with TRBJ1-1, with 12 nucleotides matching TRBD1. J lost 3 bases, V lost 4 bases, and 3 bases had no gene match. This CDR3 spans 15 amino acids. Germline V CDR1 and CDR2: MRHNA, SNTAGT. This CDR3 is CASSAGTGGDTEAFF. CDR3 DNA: TGTGCCAGCAGTGCTGGGACAGGGGGCGACACTGAAGCTTTCTTT.

This clone was counted between two and nine times. The chain couples TRBV6-5 to TRBJ2-3, with TRBD2 matching 10 bases. The CDR3 loop spans 15 amino acids. Germline V CDR1 and CDR2: MNHEY, SVGAGI. V trimming: 6 bases; J trimming: 7 bases; junction bases outside the gene matches: 10. CDR3 sequence: CASSRGLAVGHTQYF. CDR3 DNA sequence: TGTGCCAGCAGCCGAGGACTAGCGGTGGGTCATACGCAGTATTTT.

The chain couples TRBV28 to TRBJ2-7; TRBD2 aligns across 12 bases. Losses at the gene ends were 6 bases for V and 2 bases for J; bases not matched to a gene: 11. This CDR3 region has 17 residues. Germline V gene lookup returns CDR1 MDHEN and CDR2 SYDVKM. The CDR3 region has the DNA TGTGCCAGCAGGGCTCCGACTAGCGGGGGATTGCCCTACGAGCAGTACTTC. Translated: CASRAPTSGGLPYEQYF.

The V gene is TRBV18, the J gene TRBJ2-5; 9 bases align to TRBD1. Per the germline V gene, CDR1 is KGHSH and CDR2 is LQKENI. The V and J ends lost 2 bases and 4 bases, in that order; junction bases with no gene match: 5. The CDR3 is 15 residues long. CDR3 protein: CASSPSDRGSETQYF. The CDR3 DNA reads TGTGCCAGCTCACCATCGGACAGGGGCTCAGAGACCCAGTACTTC.

This chain connects TRBV30 to TRBJ2-3; 7 nucleotides agree with TRBD1. This CDR3 is 13 amino acids long. The germline CDR1 and CDR2 sequences are GTSNPN and SVGIG (reference sequence). Trimming removed 0 bases from V and 5 bases from J; junction bases left unmatched: 2. The CDR3 spells CAWSVQGRDTQYF. CDR3 in DNA: TGTGCCTGGAGTGTACAGGGGAGAGATACGCAGTATTTT.

J is TRBJ2-7 and V is TRBV9; maybe TRBD1 (6 bases). Germline CDR1 and CDR2: SGDLS and YYNGEE. V dropped 0 bases and J dropped 11 bases, with 12 bases sitting between them. The CDR3 length is 12 residues. CDR3 in DNA: TGTGCCAGCAGCGTAGTGGTCCCAGGGGAGTACTTC. Translated, it gives CASSVVVPGEYF.

This clone came up a few times. V gene TRBV5-4 combines with J gene TRBJ2-7, with TRBD1 matching over 9 bases. There are 15 residues in the CDR3. V shed 3 bases, J shed 2 bases, and the junction held 6 bases outside the gene matches. The V gene's germline CDR1 is SGHNT and CDR2 YYREEE (reference sequence). The CDR3, as DNA: TGTGCCAGCAGCTCCGGGACAGGGAAGACCTACGAGCAGTACTTC. Translated, it gives CASSSGTGKTYEQYF.

This clone came up a few times. V is TRBV18 and J is TRBJ1-1; 8 bases fit TRBD1. This CDR3 is built from 15 residues. V trimming: 3 bases; J trimming: 0 bases; junction bases outside the gene matches: 3. The germline V gene encodes CDR1 KGHSH and CDR2 LQKENI. As DNA, the CDR3 is TGTGCCAGCTCACCTGGGGACAGGTTGAACACTGAAGCTTTCTTT. It translates to CASSPGDRLNTEAFF.

The table lists this clone with a few counts. The V and J genes are TRBV5-1 and TRBJ2-1; TRBD2 matches at 10 bases. V lost 4 bases, J lost 5 bases, and 6 bases stayed unmatched. The CDR3 extends over 15 amino acids. Germline CDR1 SGHRS, CDR2 YFSETQ. CDR3 DNA sequence: TGCGCCAGCAGCCAAAGGACTAGCGGAGACAATGAGCAGTTCTTC. Its protein product is CASSQRTSGDNEQFF.

The rearrangement joins TRBV9 to TRBJ2-1, with TRBD2 identical over 9 bases. The CDR3 length is 16 residues. The germline V gene has CDR1 SGDLS and CDR2 YYNGEE. Trimming took 4 bases from V and 6 from J; bases not matched to a gene: 11. The CDR3 DNA reads as TGTGCCAGCAGCCCCGGATATAGCGGGAGTGTCAATGAGCAGTTCTTC. Protein sequence: CASSPGYSGSVNEQFF.

V gene TRBV19 combines with J gene TRBJ2-1, with 7 bases matching TRBD1. The germline V gene encodes CDR1 LNHDA and CDR2 SQIVND (reference sequence). The CDR3 consists of 14 residues. The trim removed 6 bases at V and 3 bases at J, leaving 5 bases unmatched. The CDR3 loop is CASSRGQVYNEQFF. The CDR3, as DNA: TGTGCCAGTAGCAGAGGACAGGTCTACAATGAGCAGTTCTTC.

The chain uses TRBV14 and TRBJ2-5, with D possibly TRBD2 on 6 matching bases. The CDR3 extends over 14 amino acids. Germline V gene sequence: CDR1 SGHDN, CDR2 FVKESK. The germline V and J ends were trimmed by 5 bases and 4 bases, with 14 bases remaining between them. The CDR3 is CASSSGGIRETQYF. CDR3 DNA: TGTGCCAGCAGCTCCGGGGGAATAAGAGAGACCCAGTACTTC.

V and J are TRBV7-9 and TRBJ2-1, with D unclear. The germline gives CDR1 SEHNR, CDR2 FQNEAQ (reference sequence). The CDR3 sequence is 14 residues long. The V and J ends lost 1 base and 6 bases respectively, with 10 bases between them. The DNA for the CDR3 is TGTGCCAGCAGCTTAGGTGGCAGAATCAATGAGCAGTTCTTC. Its protein product is CASSLGGRINEQFF.

The CDR3 sequence: CASSPRGAGGPDTQYF. As DNA, the CDR3 is TGTGCCAGCAGCCCCCGGGGAGCGGGAGGCCCAGATACGCAGTATTTT. The chain has TRBV9 and TRBJ2-3; 9 nucleotides match TRBD2. This CDR3 comprises 16 residues. CDR1 SGDLS and CDR2 YYNGEE come from the germline V gene. J lost 4 bases, V lost 4 bases, and 10 bases had no gene match. The variable domain in full, completed from reference TRBV9 and TRBJ2-3, reads DSGVTQTPKHLITATGQRVTLRCSPRSGDLSVYWYQQSLDQGLQFLIQYYNGEERAKGNILERFSAQQFPDLHSELNLSSLELGDSALYFCASSPRGAGGPDTQYFGPGTRLTVL.

This rearrangement joins TRBV5-1 to TRBJ2-5, with 8 bases fitting TRBD2. V lost 4 bases and J lost 1; bases outside the gene matches: 6. CDR3 length: 15 residues. Germline V lookup: CDR1 SGHRS, CDR2 YFSETQ. The CDR3 loop is CASSPTTSVQETQYF. CDR3 in DNA: TGCGCCAGCAGCCCGACGACTAGCGTCCAAGAGACCCAGTACTTC.

This clone was seen only once. This rearrangement joins TRBV28 to TRBJ2-5; D uncertain. The CDR3 loop spans 14 amino acids. In germline, CDR1 is MDHEN, CDR2 SYDVKM. V lost 5 bases to trimming and J lost 1 base, with 11 bases between them. The CDR3 nucleotides read TGTGCCAGCAGTCCATCGGGCGGCCAAGAGACCCAGTACTTC. Translation gives CASSPSGGQETQYF. The full variable domain, rest sourced from reference TRBV28 and TRBJ2-5, is DVKVTQSSRYLVKRTGEKVFLECVQDMDHENMFWYRQDPGLGLRLIYFSYDVKMKEKGDIPEGYSVSREKKERFSLILESASTNQTSMYLCASSPSGGQETQYFGPGTRLLVL.

The CDR3 DNA follows: TGTGCCAGCTCACGTAACAGGGGTGTCGGGGAGACCCAGTACTTC. The encoded protein is CASSRNRGVGETQYF. J is TRBJ2-5 and V is TRBV18, with TRBD1 matching 7 bases. Trimming cost V 4 bases and J 5 bases; bases outside gene matches: 10. The CDR3 is 15 amino acids. Germline V gene lookup returns CDR1 KGHSH and CDR2 LQKENI. The full variable domain, rest sourced from reference TRBV18 and TRBJ2-5, is NAGVMQNPRHLVRRRGQEARLRCSPMKGHSHVYWYRQLPEEGLKFMVYLQKENIIDESGMPKERFSAEFPKEGPSILRIQQVVRGDSAAYFCASSRNRGVGETQYFGPGTRLLVL.

This sequence joins TRBV5-1 and TRBJ2-1, with D uncertain. Germline loops: CDR1 SGHRS, CDR2 YFSETQ. The CDR3 is 13 residues long. The V end lost 3 bases, the J end lost 3 bases, and 7 bases lay between the germline ends. The chain's CDR3 is CASSSDRYNEQFF. CDR3 in DNA: TGCGCCAGCAGCTCCGACCGCTACAATGAGCAGTTCTTC.

This chain connects TRBV23-1 to TRBJ2-6; D gene ambiguous. TRBV23-1 is designated an ORF whose function remains uncertain. The V end was cut by 7 bases, the J end by 0 bases, with 7 bases between. The CDR3 is made up of 14 amino acids. DNA for the CDR3: TGCGCCAGCAAAGAAGTCTCTGGGGCCAACGTCCTGACTTTC. Protein sequence: CASKEVSGANVLTF.